What follows is one T cell receptor (beta chain) and its context. The antigen is unknown. V lost 3 bases and J 0 bases, leaving 11 bases between the germline ends. This CDR3 has 15 amino acids. The germline V gene has CDR1 LGHNA and CDR2 YSLEER. This specimen comes from a study of cytomegalovirus exposure and HLA in healthy donors. Broader study findings: Exclusion applied to some V segments, including TRBV6-2 and TRBV6-3, as they were indistinguishable.

Vbeta (60) and Jbeta (13) primers were used in the PCR. Sequencing used immunoSEQ multiplex PCR; TCRdb keeps in-frame clones, though not all of them. This sample has 100,000 to 150,000 clones, with roughly 81% found just once. The chain links TRBV4-3 to TRBJ1-2; D ambiguous. The specimen was PBMCs. The clonotype comes from a woman aged 30 to 39 in good health and CMV-seronegative. The CDR3, as DNA: TGCGCCAGCAGCCACTCGACGGGATCTAACTATGGCTACACCTTC. Protein sequence: CASSHSTGSNYGYTF.